The source of this TCR beta chain is a study of Ad26.COV2.S vaccination and SARS-CoV-2 variants. Study details: Once, or twice with 56 days between doses, Ad26.COV2.S was given intramuscularly. Whole-study results and caveats: Responses of T cells in total may have been underestimated by the TCR breadth and depth analyses. People given the vaccine had a wider spike-specific TCR breadth than placebo recipients did.

As concerns this clone: Its antigen is as yet unknown.

Clones were sequenced by immunoSEQ multiplex PCR, and TCRdb holds only the in-frame ones, with some missing. The sample consists of about 440,000 clones, 90% of them appearing once. Specified treatment: about 20 received Ad26.COV2.S at low or high dose, single or two shots; about 5 received placebo; per-sample allocation not given. Sampling was done on day 63 after the first vaccine or placebo injection. Recruitment in Boston yielded a donor of adult age, 18-55 years. This specimen consisted of peripheral blood, obtained in a trial of Ad26.COV2.S vaccine versus placebo. The TCR sequence derives from a person between 18 and 60 years old who received the Ad26.COV2.S COVID-19 vaccine or a placebo.

CDR3 DNA sequence: TGTGCCATCAGTGAACTAGCGGGCAACTACGAGCAGTACTTC. Protein product: CAISELAGNYEQYF. The gene calls are TRBV10-3 and TRBJ2-7, with 9 positions matching TRBD2. The CDR3 is made up of 14 amino acids. Germline loops: CDR1 ENHRY, CDR2 SYGVKD. J gave up 3 bases and V 3 bases, and 3 bases lay outside the gene matches.